One sample yielded the 22 T cell receptor beta chains listed below, sequenced in a study of shared clonotypes between healthy human individuals (dated by TCRdb to 2018 to 2021). Preparation of the library involved the immunoSEQ multiplex PCR assay. In its TCRdb copy, this immuneACCESS table keeps in-frame sequences only and misses some clones. Where compared with another copy, unresolved V genes explain less than half of these, and the others have no known cause. In this sample the table shows 2 million to 2.5 million clones, 90% to 95% of which occur a single time. In total, the top ten clones hold approximately 0.4% of the sample. Sequenced material: naive CD4+ T cells from PBMCs. What this sample's cell subset or site label stands for: CD45RA+ positively selected. Source of these receptors: a young man in good health. Some clones in this sample may be carry-over from other donors' samples.

The rearrangement links TRBV28 to TRBJ2-3; no reliable D call. Germline V gene data show CDR1 as MDHEN and CDR2 as SYDVKM. This CDR3 comprises 12 residues. Trimming stripped 0 bases from V and 4 bases from J, with 2 bases between. The DNA of the CDR3 is TGTGCCAGCAGTTTATGGCCAGATACGCAGTATTTT. As protein: CASSLWPDTQYF.

This sequence joins TRBV18 and TRBJ2-1, with TRBD1 matching 9 bases. Germline loops: CDR1 KGHSH, CDR2 LQKENI. The CDR3 runs to 18 residues. V was clipped by 3 bases and J by 6 bases; unmatched bases: 15. CDR3 sequence (DNA): TGTGCCAGCTCACCGGGACAGGGATTTGGGGGTTTGTTCAATGAGCAGTTCTTC. This sequence encodes CASSPGQGFGGLFNEQFF. The full variable domain, completed using reference TRBV18 and TRBJ2-1, is NAGVMQNPRHLVRRRGQEARLRCSPMKGHSHVYWYRQLPEEGLKFMVYLQKENIIDESGMPKERFSAEFPKEGPSILRIQQVVRGDSAAYFCASSPGQGFGGLFNEQFFGPGTRLTVL.

The chain couples TRBV9 to TRBJ1-4; D not resolved. V was trimmed by 0 bases and J by 11 bases, leaving 20 bases between them. The germline CDR1 and CDR2 sequences are SGDLS and YYNGEE. The CDR3 is made up of 16 amino acids. The CDR3 bases are TGTGCCAGCAGCGTAGGGGGAATCGGGGTCGGCGGGAAACTGTTTTTT. Encoded protein: CASSVGGIGVGGKLFF.

The gene calls are TRBV27 and TRBJ2-7; D tentatively fits TRBD1 or TRBD2 (5 bases each). CDR3 length: 14 residues. The germline V gene has CDR1 MNHEY and CDR2 SMNVEV (reference sequence). Trimming removed 6 bases at V and 1 base at J, with 13 bases between. This CDR3 reads CASSRGTASYEQYF. The DNA for the CDR3 is TGTGCCAGCAGCCGAGGGACGGCATCCTACGAGCAGTACTTC.

The J gene is TRBJ2-7, the V gene TRBV4-1, with D uncertain. Germline assignment: CDR1 MGHRA and CDR2 YSYEKL. Trimming pared 4 bases from V and 4 bases from J, leaving 11 bases between. The CDR3 runs to 13 residues. CDR3 coding DNA: TGCGCCAGCAGCCCGCGGACGGAGTACGAGCAGTACTTC. Translation gives CASSPRTEYEQYF.

The genes are TRBV27 and TRBJ1-5, with D possibly TRBD1 on 6 matching bases. Per the germline V gene, CDR1 is MNHEY and CDR2 is SMNVEV (reference sequence). CDR3 length: 16 residues. V was cut by 2 bases and J by 5 bases, with 16 bases left in between. The CDR3 DNA follows: TGTGCCAGCAGTTTAGGTCAGGGGAGGAGGGATCAGCCCCAGCATTTT. The encoded protein is CASSLGQGRRDQPQHF.

The gene calls are TRBV5-6 and TRBJ2-3; D might be TRBD2 (6 bases). Deletions cut 3 bases from V and 6 bases from J, with 11 bases between. Germline-derived CDR1 and CDR2 are SGHDT and YYEEEE. The CDR3 runs 13 residues. CDR3 amino acids: CASSWRVDDTQYF. In DNA, the CDR3 is TGTGCCAGCAGCTGGAGGGTGGACGATACGCAGTATTTT.

This sequence joins TRBV5-1 and TRBJ2-1; TRBD1 matches 11 bases. Germline V gene lookup returns CDR1 SGHRS and CDR2 YFSETQ. After removal of 7 bases from V and 8 bases from J, the junction contained 8 bases not matched to a gene. This CDR3 spans 14 amino acids. In nucleotides, the CDR3 is TGCGCCAGCTCGCGGGACAGGGGGTCCGATGAGCAGTTCTTC. It is translated as CASSRDRGSDEQFF. Looking up the rest from reference TRBV5-1 and TRBJ2-1 gives the full variable domain: KAGVTQTPRYLIKTRGQQVTLSCSPISGHRSVSWYQQTPGQGLQFLFEYFSETQRNKGNFPGRFSGRQFSNSRSEMNVSTLELGDSALYLCASSRDRGSDEQFFGPGTRLTVL.

The chain has TRBV6-6 and TRBJ2-2; 10 bases are shared with TRBD2. Germline V gene lookup returns CDR1 MNHNY and CDR2 SVGAGI (reference sequence). V shed 3 bases and J 6 bases; nucleotides not matched to a gene: 7. The CDR3 contains 16 residues. Written as DNA, the CDR3 is TGTGCCAGCAGTTATCCTAGCGGGAGTTCCCCCGGGGAGCTGTTTTTT. It specifies CASSYPSGSSPGELFF.

The CDR3 loop reads CASSPLPGRGNQPQHF. The DNA of the CDR3 is TGTGCCAGCTCACCACTTCCGGGACGGGGAAATCAGCCCCAGCATTTT. The rearrangement uses TRBV18 and TRBJ1-5; weak D call: TRBD1 (5 bases). Germline V CDR1 and CDR2: KGHSH, LQKENI. V was pared by 1 base and J by 4 bases, with 14 bases between. The CDR3 spans 16 residues.

V and J are TRBV5-1 and TRBJ2-7, with D possibly matching TRBD2 (5 bases). V was pared by 0 bases and J by 1 base, with 11 bases between. The germline V gene has CDR1 SGHRS and CDR2 YFSETQ. The CDR3 is made up of 15 amino acids. CDR3 region: CASSLGGYGSYEQYF. CDR3 nucleotides: TGCGCCAGCAGCTTGGGAGGGTACGGTTCCTACGAGCAGTACTTC. Complete variable domain (other parts from reference TRBV5-1 and TRBJ2-7): KAGVTQTPRYLIKTRGQQVTLSCSPISGHRSVSWYQQTPGQGLQFLFEYFSETQRNKGNFPGRFSGRQFSNSRSEMNVSTLELGDSALYLCASSLGGYGSYEQYFGPGTRLTVT.

V is TRBV7-7 and J is TRBJ2-1; D gene uncertain. CDR1 and CDR2 (germline): SSHAT, FNYEAQ (reference sequence). This CDR3 is 15 amino acids long. The V end was cut by 1 base, the J end by 4 bases, with 11 bases between. CDR3 amino acids: CASSLGPDKYNEQFF. The CDR3 bases are TGTGCCAGCAGCTTAGGCCCCGATAAATACAATGAGCAGTTCTTC.

V and J are TRBV4-2 and TRBJ2-1; no clear D. Looked up from germline, CDR1 is LGHNA and CDR2 is YNFKEQ. The CDR3 loop spans 11 amino acids. Trimming took off 1 base at V and 10 bases at J, with 5 bases between the two ends. For the CDR3, the DNA is TGTGCCAGCAGCCAAGTGTCCGAGCAGTTCTTC. Translation gives CASSQVSEQFF.

V and J are TRBV9 and TRBJ2-5; D might be TRBD2 (6 bases). This CDR3 contains 13 residues. Germline V gene lookup returns CDR1 SGDLS and CDR2 YYNGEE. V was clipped by 7 bases and J by 0 bases, with 10 bases between them. The CDR3 loop is CASGGSYQETQYF. DNA for the CDR3: TGTGCCAGCGGGGGGTCGTACCAAGAGACCCAGTACTTC.

The chain combines TRBV7-2 with TRBJ1-5, with 8 positions matching TRBD1. Germline CDR1 and CDR2: SGHTA and FQGNSA. Trimming at V came to 1 base and at J to 6 bases, leaving 5 bases not matched to a gene. This CDR3 contains 15 residues. CDR3 in DNA: TGTGCCAGCAGCTTAGAACAGGGGGGCGGTCAGCCCCAGCATTTT. It encodes CASSLEQGGGQPQHF. Drawing the rest from reference TRBV7-2 and TRBJ1-5, the complete variable domain is GAGVSQSPSNKVTEKGKDVELRCDPISGHTALYWYRQSLGQGLEFLIYFQGNSAPDKSGLPSDRFSAERTGGSVSTLTIQRTQQEDSAVYLCASSLEQGGGQPQHFGDGTRLSIL.

This clone has just a few counts. V is TRBV29-1 and J is TRBJ1-1; D is ambiguous. Trimming removed 8 bases from V and 1 base from J, with 11 bases in between. The CDR3 has 12 residues. CDR1 SQVTM and CDR2 ANQGSEA come from the germline V gene. This CDR3 is CSTQRGNTEAFF. The CDR3 nucleotides read TGCAGCACCCAACGGGGGAACACTGAAGCTTTCTTT.

The V call is TRBV7-9, the J call TRBJ1-6; 8 positions match TRBD1. V trimming: 1 base; J trimming: 5 bases; junction bases outside the gene matches: 1. Germline V gene lookup returns CDR1 SEHNR and CDR2 FQNEAQ (reference sequence). The CDR3 totals 15 residues. DNA of the CDR3: TGTGCCAGCAGCTTAGGGGGACAGGATAATTCACCCCTCCACTTT. Residues: CASSLGGQDNSPLHF.

The chain combines TRBV5-8 with TRBJ1-2, with a tentative D call TRBD1 (5 bases). Germline V gives CDR1 SGHTS, CDR2 YDEGEE. V dropped 2 bases and J dropped 4 bases, with 9 bases sitting between them. The CDR3 is 13 amino acids. The CDR3 bases are TGTGCCAGCAGCTTCGCCGGGACCTATGGCTACACCTTC. Translation gives CASSFAGTYGYTF.

The chain recombines TRBV6-6 with TRBJ2-1, with TRBD2 matching over 8 bases. The CDR3 extends over 14 amino acids. With 8 bases clipped from V and 1 base from J, the junction kept 4 bases outside the gene matches. Germline V gene sequence: CDR1 MNHNY, CDR2 SVGAGI (reference sequence). In nucleotides, the CDR3 is TGTGCCAGCTCAGCGGGGGCTTCCTACAATGAGCAGTTCTTC. Translating gives CASSAGASYNEQFF.

This chain joins TRBV13 and TRBJ1-1, with D unclear. V lost 3 bases, J lost 7 bases, and 15 bases lay in between. The CDR3 runs to 14 residues. Germline V lookup: CDR1 PRHDT, CDR2 FYEKMQ (reference sequence). The CDR3 DNA sequence: TGTGCCAGCAGCTTGACACCCGAACATAGTGAAGCTTTCTTT. It translates to CASSLTPEHSEAFF.

V gene TRBV28 combines with J gene TRBJ2-7; 8 bases agree with TRBD2. This CDR3 contains 14 residues. Germline V gene lookup returns CDR1 MDHEN and CDR2 SYDVKM. V lost 2 bases, J lost 7 bases, and 7 bases stayed unmatched. The CDR3 DNA reads TGTGCCAGCAGTTTAACGGGAGGGCCGGGGGAGCAGTACTTC. It translates to CASSLTGGPGEQYF.

This rearrangement joins TRBV19 to TRBJ1-2, with D perhaps TRBD1 (5 bases). This CDR3 spans 13 amino acids. V lost 6 bases, J lost 8 bases, and 16 bases lay in between. Germline V gene data show CDR1 as LNHDA and CDR2 as SQIVND (reference sequence). The CDR3 protein is CASRPSIGAGYTF. The CDR3 nucleotides read TGTGCCAGTAGGCCGTCGATTGGGGCCGGCTACACCTTC.